Listed below are T cell receptor beta chains from one sample, sequenced in a study of blood T cell repertoires in COVID-19. Profiling relied on immunoSEQ multiplex PCR, and the TCRdb table lists in-frame clones only, not all of them. This table holds approximately 270,000 clones, approximately 85% found once. Sequencing was performed on peripheral blood. These receptors all stem from a human donor with COVID-19, enrolled during active disease. The donor label of this sample is uncertain. Each CDR3 is given with its conserved first and last residue. The D gene is left open where the match is weak. Not every row has a clone size; where given, it reads once, few, many or a size class.

abundance | j_gene | v_gene | len | d_gene | CDR3aa | CDR3nt
- | TRBJ1-2 | TRBV6-5 | 15 | TRBD1 | CASRTGTGYNYGYTF | TGTGCCAGCAGGACCGGGACAGGGTATAACTATGGCTACACCTTC
- | TRBJ2-7 | TRBV6-1 | 15 | TRBD2 | CASSEGSGSATEQYF | TGTGCCAGCAGTGAAGGTAGCGGGAGTGCCACAGAGCAGTACTTC
- | TRBJ1-4 | TRBV30 | 16 | - | CAWNKYTGVRNEKLFF | TGTGCCTGGAACAAGTACACGGGGGTCCGCAATGAAAAACTGTTTTTT
once | TRBJ2-1 | TRBV10-3 | 13 | TRBD2 | CAIGSSGNGEQFF | TGTGCCATCGGGTCTAGCGGGAATGGTGAGCAGTTCTTC
- | TRBJ2-1 | TRBV7-9 | 18 | TRBD2 | CASSLAGASGPHYNEQFF | TGTGCCAGCAGCTTAGCGGGGGCTAGCGGGCCCCACTACAATGAGCAGTTCTTC
- | TRBJ2-7 | TRBV6-5 | 14 | TRBD1 | CASRPGQGFSEQYF | TGTGCCAGCAGGCCGGGACAGGGTTTTAGCGAGCAGTACTTC
- | TRBJ2-1 | TRBV19 | 17 | TRBD2 | CASTSGIWPSGANEQFF | TGTGCCAGTACGTCAGGGATATGGCCTAGCGGGGCCAATGAGCAGTTCTTC
- | TRBJ1-3 | TRBV5-4 | 14 | - | CASSSQGVGNTIYF | TGTGCCAGCAGCTCACAGGGAGTTGGAAACACCATATATTTT
once | TRBJ2-3 | TRBV2 | 15 | TRBD2 | CASSDSLAGPDTQYF | TGTGCCAGCAGTGACTCACTAGCGGGACCAGATACGCAGTATTTT
- | TRBJ1-1 | TRBV30 | 16 | - | CAWSVSRVMLNTEAFF | TGTGCCTGGAGTGTATCGAGGGTTATGTTGAACACTGAAGCTTTCTTT
- | TRBJ1-5 | TRBV6-2/TRBV6-3 | 16 | - | CASSYRTVAASLPQHF | TGTGCCAGCAGTTACCGAACGGTCGCCGCCTCTCTGCCCCAGCATTTT
- | TRBJ2-2 | TRBV6-5 | 15 | TRBD1 | CASSTGTGRSGELFF | TGTGCCAGCAGTACCGGGACAGGCCGCTCCGGGGAGCTGTTTTTT
once | TRBJ1-3 | TRBV7-2 | 14 | - | CASTPPVARNTIYF | TGTGCCAGCACCCCCCCCGTAGCAAGGAACACCATATATTTT
few | TRBJ1-1 | TRBV5-4 | 12 | TRBD1 | CASSLTDRITFF | TGTGCCAGCAGCTTGACGGACAGGATAACTTTCTTT
- | TRBJ1-2 | TRBV9 | 15 | - | CASSPETGPDYGYTF | TGTGCCAGCAGCCCCGAGACAGGTCCTGACTATGGCTACACCTTC
- | TRBJ2-5 | TRBV7-6 | 13 | TRBD2 | CASSLAGGETQYF | TGTGCCAGCAGCCTAGCGGGAGGGGAGACCCAGTACTTC
- | TRBJ2-7 | TRBV7-2 | 16 | TRBD1 | CASSPLFRTGSYEQYF | TGTGCCAGCAGCCCGCTATTTCGGACAGGCTCCTACGAGCAGTACTTC
- | TRBJ1-6 | TRBV28 | 13 | TRBD1 | CASRGQNNSPLHF | TGTGCCAGCCGGGGACAGAATAATTCACCCCTCCACTTT
few | TRBJ2-3 | TRBV28 | 15 | TRBD2 | CASSRSGSATDTQYF | TGTGCCAGCAGTAGAAGCGGGAGTGCCACAGATACGCAGTATTTT
- | TRBJ2-3 | TRBV28 | 20 | TRBD2 | CASSFLSLAGGGGRTDTQYF | TGTGCCAGCAGTTTCCTCTCGCTAGCGGGAGGGGGGGGTCGCACAGATACGCAGTATTTT
- | TRBJ2-7 | TRBV6-2/TRBV6-3 | 15 | TRBD2 | CASSPLAGGPGEQYF | TGTGCCAGCAGTCCCCTAGCGGGAGGGCCGGGGGAGCAGTACTTC
- | TRBJ2-3 | TRBV11-3 | 15 | TRBD2 | CASSLGLAGLDTQYF | TGTGCCAGCAGCTTAGGACTAGCGGGTTTGGATACGCAGTATTTT
- | TRBJ2-3 | TRBV30 | 18 | - | CAWSVYRRTAKRTDTQYF | TGTGCCTGGAGTGTATATCGCCGGACAGCGAAGCGCACAGATACGCAGTATTTT
- | TRBJ2-7 | TRBV30 | 11 | - | CAWNAAYEQYF | TGTGCCTGGAACGCCGCGTACGAGCAGTACTTC
- | TRBJ2-1 | TRBV7-2 | 15 | TRBD2 | CASSLAGGQYNEQFF | TGTGCCAGCAGCTTAGCGGGAGGGCAATACAATGAGCAGTTCTTC
few | TRBJ2-7 | TRBV2 | 12 | - | CASSRLILEQYF | TGTGCCAGCAGCAGACTCATCCTCGAGCAGTACTTC
few | TRBJ2-1 | TRBV5-1 | 15 | TRBD2 | CASSLEGLAVNEQFF | TGCGCCAGCAGCTTGGAGGGACTAGCAGTTAATGAGCAGTTCTTC
- | TRBJ1-2 | TRBV4-2 | 14 | - | CASSPGLANYGYTF | TGTGCCAGCAGCCCAGGGCTAGCTAACTATGGCTACACCTTC
- | TRBJ2-5 | TRBV7-2 | 14 | - | CASSLGTGTGTQYF | TGTGCCAGCAGCTTAGGCACAGGAACGGGCACCCAGTACTTC
- | TRBJ1-2 | TRBV28 | 12 | - | CASSPLLYGYTF | TGTGCCAGCAGTCCCCTCTTATATGGCTACACCTTC
- | TRBJ1-2 | TRBV6-5 | 15 | TRBD1 | CASRRDQGETNGYTF | TGTGCCAGCCGCAGGGACCAGGGGGAAACTAATGGCTACACCTTC
- | TRBJ2-1 | TRBV3-1/TRBV3-2 | 17 | TRBD2 | CASSQYWSGRADNEQFF | TGTGCCAGCAGCCAATATTGGAGCGGGAGGGCCGACAATGAGCAGTTCTTC
- | TRBJ2-1 | TRBV4-3 | 16 | TRBD1 | CASTRDRGLENNEQFF | TGCGCCAGCACCAGGGACAGGGGGCTTGAAAACAATGAGCAGTTCTTC
- | TRBJ1-1 | TRBV5-1 | 14 | - | CASSPGTVATEAFF | TGCGCCAGCAGCCCGGGGACTGTGGCCACTGAAGCTTTCTTT
- | TRBJ1-1 | TRBV27 | 14 | TRBD1 | CASNRQGADKEAFF | TGTGCCAGCAACAGACAGGGGGCGGACAAGGAAGCTTTCTTT
once | TRBJ2-5 | TRBV11-2 | 16 | TRBD2 | CASSPSGTAWGQTQYF | TGTGCCAGCAGCCCTAGCGGGACGGCCTGGGGGCAGACCCAGTACTTC
- | TRBJ1-2 | TRBV28 | 15 | - | CASSGGPEEHYGYTF | TGTGCCAGCAGTGGAGGTCCCGAAGAGCACTATGGCTACACCTTC
- | TRBJ1-6 | TRBV18 | 15 | TRBD1 | CASSPAGTGNSPLHF | TGTGCCAGCTCACCAGCCGGGACAGGGAATTCACCCCTCCACTTT
few | TRBJ1-4 | TRBV28 | 14 | - | CASSLPGQFSKLFF | TGTGCCAGCAGTCTTCCCGGACAGTTTTCAAAACTGTTTTTT
few | TRBJ2-1 | TRBV9 | 15 | TRBD2 | CASSVLRGRNNEQFF | TGTGCCAGCAGCGTTCTCCGCGGGAGGAACAATGAGCAGTTCTTC
- | TRBJ2-5 | TRBV5-1 | 14 | TRBD1 | CASSSTGNHETQYF | TGCGCCAGCAGCTCGACAGGGAATCATGAGACCCAGTACTTC
- | TRBJ1-1 | TRBV27 | 13 | - | CASSFRENTEAFF | TGTGCCAGCAGTTTCCGGGAGAACACTGAAGCTTTCTTT
once | TRBJ2-6 | TRBV19 | 16 | TRBD1 | CASSTRQGPGANVLTF | TGTGCCAGTAGTACCCGACAGGGCCCTGGGGCCAACGTCCTGACTTTC
- | TRBJ2-2 | TRBV11-2 | 16 | TRBD2 | CASSPGLAGGSGELFF | TGTGCCAGCAGCCCGGGACTAGCGGGAGGGTCCGGGGAGCTGTTTTTT
- | TRBJ1-6 | TRBV30 | 16 | - | CAWSAKGSSYNSPLHF | TGTGCCTGGAGTGCCAAAGGGAGCTCCTATAATTCACCCCTCCACTTT
- | TRBJ1-5 | TRBV19 | 16 | TRBD1 | CASSGSHRGWDQPQHF | TGTGCCAGTAGTGGCTCTCACAGGGGCTGGGATCAGCCCCAGCATTTT
- | TRBJ2-1 | TRBV28 | 15 | TRBD2 | CASSFEGGLNNEQFF | TGTGCCAGCAGTTTTGAGGGAGGGCTGAACAATGAGCAGTTCTTC
- | TRBJ2-1 | TRBV6-5 | 15 | TRBD1 | CASSLFQGAYNEQFF | TGTGCCAGCAGTCTTTTCCAGGGGGCGTACAATGAGCAGTTCTTC
- | TRBJ1-6 | TRBV28 | 14 | TRBD1 | CASRPLRQGPPLHF | TGTGCCAGCCGACCCCTTCGACAGGGGCCACCCCTCCACTTT
- | TRBJ2-3 | TRBV25-1 | 16 | - | CASSEYGARVPDTQYF | TGTGCCAGCAGTGAATATGGGGCGCGCGTCCCAGATACGCAGTATTTT
few | TRBJ1-2 | TRBV20-1 | 16 | TRBD1 | CSASGDRASSNYGYTF | TGCAGTGCTAGTGGGGACAGGGCTTCGTCTAACTATGGCTACACCTTC
- | TRBJ1-2 | TRBV19 | 13 | - | CAISDRSNYGYTF | TGTGCCATTTCGGACAGATCTAACTATGGCTACACCTTC